Included here is one TCR beta chain sequence, with context. The sample belongs to a study of blood T cell repertoires in COVID-19. Study overall: The United States, Italy and Spain provided the acute and convalescent COVID-19 samples. From T cells, B-cell-depleted T cells, or PBMCs came the material, which was cDNA or gDNA.

Germline CDR1 and CDR2: SEHNR and FQNEAQ (reference sequence). After removal of 5 bases from V and 1 base from J, the junction contained 9 bases not matched to a gene. The CDR3 is made up of 16 amino acids. In the source study's methods: Reference gene primer amplification gave estimated nucleated cell counts. The protocol was immunoSEQ multiplex PCR, while the TCRdb copy is restricted to in-frame clones and leaves out a portion. V, J and clone size reflect that table, while D and trimming were determined from the DNA. Of roughly 12,000 clones in the sample, around 90% are singletons; the top ten hold 28%.

The material sequenced was peripheral blood. V gene TRBV7-9 combines with J gene TRBJ1-1; 8 bases align to TRBD1. This clonotype was sampled from a woman between 65 and 79 years old with active COVID-19. The CDR3 loop reads CASSPGRQGKNTEAFF. In DNA, the CDR3 is TGTGCCAGCAGCCCTGGGAGACAGGGGAAGAACACTGAAGCTTTCTTT.